This TCR beta chain was retrieved from a study of T-cell memory formation after mild COVID-19. It was 5'RACE with constant-segment primers that produced the TCR alpha and TCR beta cDNA libraries, which carried sample barcodes and UMIs. From the 5' RACE reads, TCRdb called clonotypes with MiXCR, one entry per CDR3 protein. The sample lists about 340,000 distinct CDR3 sequences, roughly 15% occurring once. This CDR3 is built from 18 residues. The germline V gene encodes CDR1 MNHEY and CDR2 SVGAGI. V shed 2 bases and J shed 0 bases, with 14 bases lying between them. The sequence was collected from a young man who had mild COVID-19 (a few samples of this study predate the infection). Cell type and time point are not known. This chain joins TRBV6-5 and TRBJ1-6; D gene uncertain. The specimen was PBMCs or a T cell subset sorted from them (not recorded which). CDR3 coding DNA: TGTGCCAGCAGTTACCGGGGTTTCGGGGACTCCTATAATTCACCCCTCCACTTT. This gives the protein CASSYRGFGDSYNSPLHF.